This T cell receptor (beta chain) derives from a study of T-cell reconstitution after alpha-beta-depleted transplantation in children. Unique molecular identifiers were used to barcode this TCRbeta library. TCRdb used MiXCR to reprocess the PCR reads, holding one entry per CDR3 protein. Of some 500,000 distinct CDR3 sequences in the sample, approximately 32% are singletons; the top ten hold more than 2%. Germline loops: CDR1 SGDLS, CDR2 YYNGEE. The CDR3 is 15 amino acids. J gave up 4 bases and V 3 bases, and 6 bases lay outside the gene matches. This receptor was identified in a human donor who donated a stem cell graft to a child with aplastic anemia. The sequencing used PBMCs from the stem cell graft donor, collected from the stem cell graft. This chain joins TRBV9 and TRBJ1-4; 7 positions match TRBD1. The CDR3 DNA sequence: TGTGCCAGCAGCGCGGAGGGACAGCTTAATGAAAAACTGTTTTTT. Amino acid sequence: CASSAEGQLNEKLFF.